This T cell receptor (beta chain) was documented in a study of blood T cell repertoires in COVID-19. Overall study: Acute and convalescent COVID-19 specimens originated in the United States, Italy and Spain. In each case, the material was cDNA or gDNA derived from T cells, B-cell-depleted T cells, or PBMCs.

As originally analysed: Reference gene primers were amplified, and this amplification served to estimate nucleated cell counts. Measured with immunoSEQ multiplex PCR; TCRdb has only the in-frame clones, and not every one. From that table come the V and J calls and clone size; the DNA was used to work out D and trimming. The sample lists approximately 300,000 clones, roughly 90% occurring once. V lost 2 bases, J lost 6 bases, and 2 bases stayed unmatched. This CDR3 spans 14 amino acids. Germline assignment: CDR1 SGHTA and CDR2 FQGNSA. The TCR originated in a woman aged 25 to 39 with COVID-19, enrolled during active disease. The gene calls are TRBV7-2 and TRBJ2-2, with 8 bases identical to TRBD1. The specimen was peripheral blood. This CDR3 is CASSLYRGSGELFF. DNA of the CDR3: TGTGCCAGCAGCTTATACAGGGGGTCCGGGGAGCTGTTTTTT.